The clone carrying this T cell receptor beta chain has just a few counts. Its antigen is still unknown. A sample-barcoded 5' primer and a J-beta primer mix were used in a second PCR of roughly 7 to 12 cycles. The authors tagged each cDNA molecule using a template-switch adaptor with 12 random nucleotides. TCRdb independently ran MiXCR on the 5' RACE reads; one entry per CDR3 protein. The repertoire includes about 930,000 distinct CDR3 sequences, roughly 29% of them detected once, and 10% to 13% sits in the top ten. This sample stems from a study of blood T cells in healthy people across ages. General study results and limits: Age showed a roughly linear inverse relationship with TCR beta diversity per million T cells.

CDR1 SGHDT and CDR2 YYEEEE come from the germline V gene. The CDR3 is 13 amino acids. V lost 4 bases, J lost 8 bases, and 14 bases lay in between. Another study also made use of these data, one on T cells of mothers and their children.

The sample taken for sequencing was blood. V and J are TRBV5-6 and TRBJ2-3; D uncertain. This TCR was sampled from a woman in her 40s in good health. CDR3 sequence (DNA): TGTGCCAGCAGCCCTGATTCGCCCGGTACGCAGTATTTT. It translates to CASSPDSPGTQYF. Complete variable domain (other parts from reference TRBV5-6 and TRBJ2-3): DAGVTQSPTHLIKTRGQQVTLRCSPKSGHDTVSWYQQALGQGPQFIFQYYEEEERQRGNFPDRFSGHQFPNYSSELNVNALLLGDSALYLCASSPDSPGTQYFGPGTRLTVL.